The clone carrying this T cell receptor beta chain was seen at least ten times. Its target is unknown. TCRdb re-analysed the reads in MiXCR, keeping a single row per CDR3 protein. The repertoire has roughly 500,000 distinct CDR3 sequences, around 35% of them found once; the top ten carry roughly 16%. The data are from a study of T cell repertoires in cytomegalovirus infection. This receptor was taken from a human donor in good health (CMV status not recorded). Some clones in this sample may be carry-over from other donors' samples. Sequences were derived from cultured PBMCs, sampled from culture after CMV antigen stimulation.

CDR3: CASSSQAGALRDTQYF. The CDR3 nucleotides are TGTGCCAGCAGCTCCCAAGCGGGAGCGCTTAGAGATACGCAGTATTTT. V usage is TRBV7-2 and J usage is TRBJ2-3, with TRBD2 identical over 8 bases. Germline CDR1 is SGHTA and CDR2 is FQGNSA. After removal of 4 bases from V and 5 bases from J, the junction contained 11 bases not matched to a gene. The CDR3 contains 16 residues.